This T cell receptor beta chain was obtained from a study of blood T cell repertoires in COVID-19. Study information: T cells, B-cell-depleted T cells, or PBMCs supplied cDNA or gDNA.

TCRdb's table, derived via immunoSEQ multiplex PCR, lists solely in-frame clones and lacks some. The sample carries some 170,000 clones, around 90% recorded once. Between the trimmed V and J ends, which lost 5 bases and 8 bases, there was a span of 18 bases. Looked up from germline, CDR1 is KGHSH and CDR2 is LQKENI. The CDR3 sequence is 15 residues long. Source material: peripheral blood. This TCR derives from a man in his 60s with active or convalescent COVID-19. This chain links TRBV18 with TRBJ1-4, with D possibly matching TRBD1 (6 bases). CDR3 amino acids: CASSSSGQEREKLFF. In DNA, the CDR3 is TGTGCCAGCTCATCATCGGGACAAGAGAGGGAAAAACTGTTTTTT.